Presented here are 28 T cell receptor beta chains from one specimen sequenced in a study of blood T cell repertoires in COVID-19. This table comes from immunoSEQ multiplex PCR, and its TCRdb copy is limited to in-frame clones, with some not included. This table holds around 250,000 clones, about nine tenths found once. The sample taken for sequencing was peripheral blood. The receptor source for this set is a woman between 40 and 50 years old who had recovered from COVID-19.

The gene calls are TRBV5-6 and TRBJ2-1, with a tentative D call TRBD2 (5 bases). Deletions cut 4 bases from V and 4 bases from J, with 24 bases between. Germline loops: CDR1 SGHDT, CDR2 YYEEEE. The CDR3 has 18 residues. The CDR3 DNA reads as TGTGCCAGCAGCCCCCTAGCTCTGAACGGGCGTAAATACAATGAGCAGTTCTTC. It translates to CASSPLALNGRKYNEQFF.

The genes are TRBV11-3 and TRBJ2-2, with a tentative D call TRBD2 (6 bases). V lost 5 bases to trimming and J lost 4 bases, with 14 bases between them. Germline V CDR1 and CDR2: SGHNT, YENEEA. The CDR3 is 15 residues long. The CDR3 DNA sequence: TGTGCCAGCAGCCCCATAGCGGAGCGCACCGGGGAGCTGTTTTTT. Amino acids: CASSPIAERTGELFF.

This chain connects TRBV9 to TRBJ2-1; 10 bases map to TRBD1. From germline, CDR1 is SGDLS and CDR2 YYNGEE. This CDR3 spans 16 amino acids. V lost 4 bases to trimming and J lost 1 base; unmatched junction nucleotides: 5. The CDR3 is CASSLGTGVSYNEQFF. For the CDR3, the DNA is TGTGCCAGCAGCCTCGGGACAGGGGTTTCCTACAATGAGCAGTTCTTC.

The V gene is TRBV12-3 or TRBV12-4, the J gene TRBJ2-2, with a tentative D call TRBD2 (7 bases). Trimming took off 10 bases at V and 4 bases at J, with 13 bases between the two ends. This CDR3 has 13 residues. The CDR3: CAISGGPTGELFF. In nucleotides, the CDR3 is TGTGCCATCTCCGGGGGGCCCACCGGGGAGCTGTTTTTT.

J is TRBJ2-2 and V is TRBV27; TRBD2 is a possible D gene (6 bases). V was pared by 5 bases and J by 2 bases, with 18 bases between. The CDR3 consists of 17 residues. Germline CDR1 and CDR2: MNHEY and SMNVEV (reference sequence). Written as DNA, the CDR3 is TGTGCCAGCAGTCCCTTTGGGAGGACTCGCAACACCGGGGAGCTGTTTTTT. Translation gives CASSPFGRTRNTGELFF.

This clone showed up just a few times. V usage is TRBV7-8 and J usage is TRBJ2-7; D might be TRBD2 (6 bases). Per germline, CDR1 SGHVS and CDR2 FQNEAQ. The CDR3 is made up of 14 amino acids. V was clipped by 4 bases and J by 0 bases, with 10 bases between them. The CDR3 sequence is CASSSAGSSYEQYF. The CDR3 nucleotides read TGTGCCAGCAGCTCGGCGGGGAGCTCCTACGAGCAGTACTTC.

This chain uses TRBV7-3 with TRBJ1-1; D call uncertain. The ends were cut back, 2 bases at V and 2 bases at J, with 12 bases in the middle. CDR3 length: 15 amino acids. From germline, CDR1 is SGHTA and CDR2 FQGTGA. CDR3 nucleotides: TGTGCCAGCAGCTTACAACCGGAGGGAAACACTGAAGCTTTCTTT. Amino acid sequence: CASSLQPEGNTEAFF.

The chain carries TRBV5-5 and TRBJ1-6; tentative D call: TRBD1 (5 bases). Germline V gene data show CDR1 as SGHKS and CDR2 as YYEKEE (reference sequence). This CDR3 is 15 amino acids long. Trimming stripped 1 base from V and 8 bases from J, with 13 bases between. Here the CDR3 DNA reads TGTGCCAGCAGCTTGCAGGGACTCGAGGATTCACCCCTCCACTTT. Amino acid sequence: CASSLQGLEDSPLHF.

The CDR3 here is CASSFGGAGEQFF. Here the CDR3 DNA reads TGTGCCAGCAGCTTTGGGGGGGCCGGTGAGCAGTTCTTC. This chain connects TRBV5-6 to TRBJ2-1; TRBD2 might be the D (7 bases). Germline V gene data show CDR1 as SGHDT and CDR2 as YYEEEE. V was clipped by 2 bases and J by 9 bases, with 12 bases between them. This CDR3 contains 13 residues.

J is TRBJ2-2 and V is TRBV7-2, with 7 bases identical to TRBD2. The CDR3 covers 16 residues. Germline trimming cut 5 bases from V and 3 bases from J; bases unmatched to any gene: 9. In germline, CDR1 is SGHTA, CDR2 FQGNSA. The CDR3 region is CASSQREAWDTGELFF. The CDR3 bases are TGTGCCAGCAGCCAACGGGAGGCGTGGGACACCGGGGAGCTGTTTTTT.

The chain carries TRBV25-1 and TRBJ2-1; weak D call: TRBD2 (6 bases). Per germline, CDR1 MGHDK and CDR2 SYGVNS. The V gene lost 5 bases and the J gene lost 3 bases, with 11 bases spanning the gap. This CDR3 has 14 amino acids. CDR3 amino acids: CASSRLESYNEQFF. CDR3 nucleotide sequence: TGTGCCAGCAGTAGACTAGAAAGCTACAATGAGCAGTTCTTC. Based on the CDR3 plus reference TRBV25-1 and TRBJ2-1, the full variable domain is EADIYQTPRYLVIGTGKKITLECSQTMGHDKMYWYQQDPGMELHLIHYSYGVNSTEKGDLSSESTVSRIRTEHFPLTLESARPSHTSQYLCASSRLESYNEQFFGPGTRLTVL.

The rearrangement links TRBV5-1 to TRBJ2-4, with TRBD2 identical over 8 bases. The CDR3 contains 19 residues. Germline values: CDR1 SGHRS, CDR2 YFSETQ. V shed 0 bases, J shed 3 bases, and the junction held 14 bases outside the gene matches. The CDR3 region is CASSLEGAGGWVDKNIQYF. The CDR3 nucleotides are TGCGCCAGCAGCTTGGAGGGTGCGGGAGGCTGGGTTGACAAAAACATTCAGTACTTC.

CDR3 sequence: CASTLVGRVGYGYTF. CDR3 coding DNA: TGTGCCAGCACCTTGGTAGGCAGGGTGGGCTATGGCTACACCTTC. The gene calls are TRBV7-9 and TRBJ1-2; D is possibly TRBD1 (5 bases). Trimming stripped 7 bases from V and 4 bases from J, with 19 bases between. Per germline, CDR1 SEHNR and CDR2 FQNEAQ (reference sequence). The CDR3 extends over 15 amino acids.

The J gene is TRBJ2-3, the V gene TRBV9; possible D gene TRBD1, 6 bases. Germline V CDR1 and CDR2: SGDLS, YYNGEE. The length of the CDR3 is 19 residues. V was cut by 0 bases and J by 2 bases, with 22 bases left in between. This chain's CDR3 is CASSVGRQGSETHTDTQYF. The CDR3 DNA is TGTGCCAGCAGCGTAGGTCGGCAGGGGTCGGAGACCCACACAGATACGCAGTATTTT. The full variable domain, rest sourced from reference TRBV9 and TRBJ2-3, is DSGVTQTPKHLITATGQRVTLRCSPRSGDLSVYWYQQSLDQGLQFLIQYYNGEERAKGNILERFSAQQFPDLHSELNLSSLELGDSALYFCASSVGRQGSETHTDTQYFGPGTRLTVL.

The chain is built from TRBV24-1 and TRBJ2-1; 11 positions match TRBD2. V trimming: 5 bases; J trimming: 0 bases; junction bases outside the gene matches: 11. The CDR3 sequence is 19 residues long. Looked up from germline, CDR1 is KGHDR and CDR2 is SFDVKD. The CDR3 loop reads CATSGRTSGPQSSYNEQFF. DNA of the CDR3: TGTGCCACCAGTGGTCGGACTAGCGGGCCCCAAAGCTCCTACAATGAGCAGTTCTTC.

V and J are TRBV7-2 and TRBJ1-5, with TRBD1 matching 7 bases. V dropped 3 bases and J dropped 7; count of bases not matched to a gene: 9. Germline V gene lookup returns CDR1 SGHTA and CDR2 FQGNSA. The CDR3 spans 15 residues. CDR3 sequence reads: CASSFETGRRQPQHF. The CDR3 DNA reads TGTGCCAGCAGCTTCGAGACAGGGAGGAGGCAGCCCCAGCATTTT.

This sequence joins TRBV6-5 and TRBJ2-1; D gene uncertain. Germline loops: CDR1 MNHEY, CDR2 SVGAGI. The CDR3 has 13 residues. With 0 bases removed from V and 10 bases from J, the gap between germline ends came to 10 bases. CDR3 bases: TGTGCCAGCAGTTACTCATGGGCAGAAGAGCAGTTCTTC. Encoded protein: CASSYSWAEEQFF.

In its sample, this clone was seen once. This chain joins TRBV5-4 and TRBJ2-3; D possibly corresponds to TRBD1 (5 bases). The CDR3 has 14 amino acids. CDR1 SGHNT and CDR2 YYREEE come from the germline V gene (reference sequence). The V and J ends lost 4 bases and 7 bases respectively, with 16 bases between them. Written as DNA, the CDR3 is TGTGCCAGCAGCGACAGCCAGAGTACGTATACGCAGTATTTT. Its translation: CASSDSQSTYTQYF.

The chain combines TRBV27 with TRBJ1-5; D may be TRBD1 (5 bases). The CDR3 length is 17 residues. Per germline, CDR1 MNHEY and CDR2 SMNVEV (reference sequence). The V end was cut by 4 bases, the J end by 3 bases, with 19 bases between. CDR3 sequence reads: CASSSPRVTLINQPQHF. The CDR3 nucleotides read TGTGCCAGCAGTTCCCCCAGGGTTACCCTTATCAATCAGCCCCAGCATTTT.

This chain uses TRBV27 with TRBJ1-6, with D unclear. The CDR3 sequence is 15 residues long. V lost 2 bases to trimming and J lost 7 bases, with 12 bases between them. From germline, CDR1 is MNHEY and CDR2 SMNVEV (reference sequence). In DNA, the CDR3 is TGTGCCAGCAGTTTAGGAGGGTTCGGGAATTCACCCCTCCACTTT. Residues: CASSLGGFGNSPLHF.

The J gene is TRBJ2-3, the V gene TRBV11-2, with D possibly matching TRBD2 (6 bases). Germline loops: CDR1 SGHAT, CDR2 FQNNGV. The V end lost 4 bases, the J end lost 5 bases, and 7 bases lay between the germline ends. The CDR3 contains 12 residues. The chain's CDR3 is CASSSEGDTQYF. CDR3 nucleotide sequence: TGTGCCAGCAGCTCGGAGGGAGATACGCAGTATTTT.

This chain links TRBV14 with TRBJ2-7; 7 nucleotides line up with TRBD2. Germline loops: CDR1 SGHDN, CDR2 FVKESK. This CDR3 comprises 16 residues. Germline trimming cut 2 bases from V and 2 bases from J; bases unmatched to any gene: 9. The CDR3 sequence: CASSQSGSGRAYEQYF. The CDR3 DNA reads as TGTGCCAGCAGCCAATCTGGTAGCGGGCGCGCCTACGAGCAGTACTTC.

The gene calls are TRBV18 and TRBJ1-1; 9 bases agree with TRBD1. Germline CDR1 reads KGHSH; CDR2 reads LQKENI. The J segment lost 3 bases and the V segment lost 4 bases, leaving 6 bases of the junction unmatched. The CDR3 consists of 15 residues. CDR3 DNA: TGTGCCAGCTCACAAACAGGGGGCGTCGACACTGAAGCTTTCTTT. Translating gives CASSQTGGVDTEAFF.

The chain has TRBV19 and TRBJ2-7, with 10 bases aligning to TRBD2. CDR1 and CDR2 from the germline V gene are LNHDA and SQIVND (reference sequence). Trimming cost V 6 bases and J 7 bases; bases outside gene matches: 21. The CDR3 sequence is 18 residues long. In nucleotides, the CDR3 is TGTGCCAGTAGCGAAATTCTGGGCAGGGAAACTAGCGGGAAAGAGCAGTACTTC. Translating it yields CASSEILGRETSGKEQYF.

This chain uses TRBV12-3 or TRBV12-4 with TRBJ2-7; D remains ambiguous. This CDR3 has 12 residues. V lost 3 bases to trimming and J lost 3 bases, with 6 bases between them. As DNA, the CDR3 is TGTGCCAGCAGTTTTCGCGTCTACGAGCAGTACTTC. Protein sequence: CASSFRVYEQYF.

This rearrangement joins TRBV10-3 to TRBJ1-1; maybe TRBD1 (5 bases). CDR1 and CDR2 from the germline V gene are ENHRY and SYGVKD. The V and J ends lost 4 bases and 1 base respectively, with 10 bases between them. The CDR3 sequence is 14 residues long. In nucleotides, the CDR3 is TGTGCCATCAGTGTCGGGGGGGGGAACACTGAAGCTTTCTTT. It translates to CAISVGGGNTEAFF.

The chain carries TRBV28 and TRBJ2-3; the D gene is possibly TRBD2 (6 bases). V gave up 8 bases and J gave up 0 bases, with 15 bases separating them. This CDR3 region has 15 residues. CDR1 is MDHEN and CDR2 is SYDVKM in the germline V gene. The CDR3 is CASYPSALSTDTQYF. The CDR3 region has the DNA TGTGCCAGCTACCCTAGCGCGTTAAGCACAGATACGCAGTATTTT.

V and J are TRBV3-1 (or the pseudogene TRBV3-2) and TRBJ1-5; the D is unclear. Germline CDR1 reads LGHDT; CDR2 reads YNNKEL (reference sequence). Trimming took 3 bases from V and 5 from J, leaving 8 bases between them. This CDR3 is 13 amino acids long. CDR3 in DNA: TGTGCCAGCAGCCAGATGTCGGATCAGCCCCAGCATTTT. Encoded protein: CASSQMSDQPQHF.